This T cell receptor beta chain is from a study of beta chain features in type 1 diabetes. Overall study: Age and gender were similar between patients and healthy donors, as were cell yields. Regarding the study as a whole: Significant though moderate, a shortening of TCRB CDR3s appeared in all four CD4+ subsets of Type 1 diabetes patients. The naive, central memory and Treg TCRB repertoires looked more alike in patients than they did in healthy donors.

Every bit of the isolated RNA underwent reverse transcription, so sequencing read expressed TCRB transcripts. Here immunoSEQ multiplex PCR was the method, and the copy in TCRdb shows in-frame clones only, minus some. In the table there are about 360,000 clones, roughly 13% of which are singletons. Trimming took off 3 bases at V and 1 base at J, with 17 bases between the two ends. Germline V gives CDR1 MDHEN, CDR2 SYDVKM. This CDR3 is 17 amino acids long. This clone was counted between two and nine times. Its specificity is not known. Sequencing was carried out using naive CD4+ T cells from blood. This receptor was identified in a woman aged 18-30 years with type 1 diabetes. The J gene is TRBJ2-3, the V gene TRBV28; a weak D match, TRBD2 (5 bases). The CDR3 DNA reads TGTGCCAGCAGTTTCCCCGCCGTCCAGGAGGGCACAGATACGCAGTATTTT. Translated: CASSFPAVQEGTDTQYF.